This section outlines one TCR beta chain sequence together with its context. The antigen is unknown. This record comes from a study of PD-1 blockade in classical Hodgkin lymphoma. The CDR3 is 14 amino acids. The germline CDR1 and CDR2 sequences are MDHEN and SYDVKM. V lost 2 bases to trimming and J lost 5 bases, with 12 bases between them. General study results and limits: The origin of the repertoire differences remains undefined, with disease activity or prior therapy as possible causes.

Stated time point: cycle 4 day 1 (C4D1), after five to seven weeks of nivolumab. The patients all showed relapse after autologous stem cell transplantation, while their brentuximab vedotin exposure varied. Negative magnetic selection isolated CD4+ T cells from thawed PBMCs. Clones were read by immunoSEQ multiplex PCR, and TCRdb kept only the in-frame ones, dropping some. The table shows about 18,000 clones, with roughly 75% occurring only once. The clonotype originates from a human donor with classical Hodgkin lymphoma. The source material was CD4+ T cells from blood, sampled before the fourth cycle of nivolumab. This chain connects TRBV28 to TRBJ2-5; D not certain. The CDR3 is CASSLVKGRETQYF. The CDR3 DNA sequence: TGTGCCAGCAGTTTAGTGAAAGGGCGGGAGACCCAGTACTTC.